This T cell receptor (beta chain) was documented in a study of T-cell memory formation after mild COVID-19. The CDR3 has 16 amino acids. Germline V gene sequence: CDR1 MNHEY, CDR2 SVGEGT. V lost 2 bases and J 2 bases, leaving 12 bases between the germline ends. TCRdb re-called the 5' RACE reads through MiXCR, storing one row per CDR3 protein. The profile shows 90,000 to 120,000 distinct CDR3 sequences, over 13% of them singletons. The sequencing input was PBMCs or a T cell subset sorted from them (not recorded which). This receptor was taken from a man between 18 and 35 years old who had mild COVID-19 (a few samples of this study predate the infection). Cell type and time point are not known. This chain uses TRBV6-2 or TRBV6-3 with TRBJ2-2; a weak D match, TRBD1 (7 bases). The CDR3 loop is CASSYAGQRNTGELFF. The CDR3 bases are TGTGCCAGCAGTTACGCGGGACAGCGTAACACCGGGGAGCTGTTTTTT.